The clone carrying this TCR beta chain was recorded at least ten times. Its antigen is currently unknown. TCRdb called the 5' RACE reads again in MiXCR, with one record for every CDR3 protein. The repertoire includes about 100,000 distinct CDR3 sequences, roughly 4.5% of them detected once, and around 21% sits in the top ten. These data belong to a study of spatial heterogeneity in lung cancer. General observations from the study: Among tumor T cells, estimated coverage was roughly 7% for alpha chains and over 12% for beta chains. Expanded alpha and beta TCR counts within tumors tracked tumor mutation counts.

Germline V gene lookup returns CDR1 SQVTM and CDR2 ANQGSEA. V lost 7 bases to trimming and J lost 0 bases, with 10 bases between them. The CDR3 loop spans 13 amino acids. Time point described: sample taken at primary tumor resection. Patients with untreated early-stage non-small cell lung cancer, numbering around 72, were the donors. Tumor, nontumor lung or frozen PBMC supplied whole RNA, sequenced without sorting. Sequences were derived from lung tumor tissue, sampled at surgery. This TCR derives from a male donor with early-stage non-small cell lung cancer. J is TRBJ1-3 and V is TRBV29-1; no definite D call. CDR3 nucleotide sequence: TGCAGCGCTCAACAGAGCTCTGGAAACACCATATATTTT. Its protein product is CSAQQSSGNTIYF.